The sample holds a few counts of the clone carrying this TCR beta chain. The data belong to a study of T-cell reconstitution after alpha-beta-depleted transplantation in children. The germline V gene has CDR1 WNHNN and CDR2 SYGVQD (reference sequence). The ends were cut back, 4 bases at V and 6 bases at J, with 15 bases in the middle. The length of the CDR3 is 15 residues. Unique molecular identifiers were incorporated into the prepared TCRbeta library. TCRdb recomputed calls from the PCR reads with MiXCR, one row per CDR3 protein. The sample carries about 360,000 distinct CDR3 sequences, about an eighth recorded once.

This TCR was recovered from a human donor who donated a stem cell graft to a child with Fanconi anemia. The rearrangement links TRBV10-1 to TRBJ2-2, with D perhaps matching TRBD1 (7 bases). The sequences come from PBMCs, collected from the stem cell graft. In DNA, the CDR3 is TGCGCCAGCAGTGCTACGGCAGGGGGGTCCGGGGAGCTGTTTTTT. Its protein product is CASSATAGGSGELFF.